The 26 T cell receptor beta chains given below trace back to one sample, sequenced in a study of blood T cell repertoires in COVID-19. Assay used: immunoSEQ multiplex PCR; TCRdb lists only in-frame clones, some missing. The sample has tens of thousands of clones; approximately 90% are singletons. The sample comprised peripheral blood. The source of these receptors is a woman aged 55-70 years with active COVID-19.

The gene calls are TRBV9 and TRBJ1-1; no firm D call. The CDR3 is 13 residues long. Germline V gives CDR1 SGDLS, CDR2 YYNGEE. V gave up 0 bases and J gave up 5 bases, with 8 bases separating them. The CDR3 coding sequence is TGTGCCAGCAGCGTAGTGGAGGAAACTGAAGCTTTCTTT. As protein: CASSVVEETEAFF. Full variable domain (rest looked up from reference TRBV9 and TRBJ1-1): DSGVTQTPKHLITATGQRVTLRCSPRSGDLSVYWYQQSLDQGLQFLIQYYNGEERAKGNILERFSAQQFPDLHSELNLSSLELGDSALYFCASSVVEETEAFFGQGTRLTVV.

The genes are TRBV7-5 and TRBJ2-1; the D call of TRBD2 is as the table states it, not checked on the DNA. TRBV7-5 is labeled a pseudogene. The CDR3 has 19 residues. This chain's CDR3 is CARSPPSGRAGSPYNEQFF. The CDR3 coding sequence is TGTGCCAGAAGCCCACCTAGCGGGAGGGCCGGATCTCCCTACAATGAGCAGTTCTTC.

This rearrangement joins TRBV5-4 to TRBJ2-6; TRBD2 might be the D (6 bases). V gave up 4 bases and J gave up 1 base, with 15 bases separating them. The CDR3 totals 17 residues. CDR1 SGHNT and CDR2 YYREEE come from the germline V gene (reference sequence). This chain's CDR3 is CASSPGGAGSGANVLTF. CDR3 in DNA: TGTGCCAGCAGCCCGGGCGGGGCGGGATCTGGGGCCAACGTCCTGACTTTC.

This chain uses TRBV7-8 with TRBJ1-1; 8 bases are a match to TRBD1. The CDR3 contains 17 residues. The ends lost 5 bases at V and 5 bases at J; junction bases unmatched: 16. Germline CDR1 SGHVS, CDR2 FQNEAQ. The CDR3 sequence is CASSGQGQGRVRTEAFF. The CDR3 DNA follows: TGTGCCAGCAGCGGACAAGGACAGGGTCGAGTTCGGACTGAAGCTTTCTTT.

The rearrangement links TRBV15 to TRBJ2-4; D ambiguous. Germline CDR1 reads LNHNV; CDR2 reads YYDKDF (reference sequence). Trimming stripped 0 bases from V and 6 bases from J, with 9 bases between. The CDR3 loop spans 14 amino acids. CDR3 amino acids: CATSRDISSNIQYF. The CDR3, as DNA: TGTGCCACCAGCAGAGATATCAGTTCAAACATTCAGTACTTC. Drawing the rest from reference TRBV15 and TRBJ2-4, the complete variable domain is DAMVIQNPRYQVTQFGKPVTLSCSQTLNHNVMYWYQQKSSQAPKLLFHYYDKDFNNEADTPDNFQSRRPNTSFCFLDIRSPGLGDTAMYLCATSRDISSNIQYFGAGTRLSVL.

The chain is built from TRBV7-8 and TRBJ1-5, with TRBD1 matching over 8 bases. The length of the CDR3 is 15 residues. The germline V gene has CDR1 SGHVS and CDR2 FQNEAQ. After removal of 2 bases from V and 4 bases from J, the junction contained 4 bases not matched to a gene. The CDR3 loop is CASSLRDRGNQPQHF. CDR3 nucleotide sequence: TGTGCCAGCAGCTTACGAGACAGGGGAAATCAGCCCCAGCATTTT.

The chain couples TRBV2 to TRBJ2-5, with a weak D call TRBD1 (6 bases). The ends were cut back, 6 bases at V and 2 bases at J, with 13 bases in the middle. Looked up from germline, CDR1 is SNHLY and CDR2 is FYNNEI. CDR3 length: 14 residues. CDR3 DNA: TGTGCCAGCAGGGACAGATTAATTCAAGAGACCCAGTACTTC. It codes for CASRDRLIQETQYF.

This sequence joins TRBV18 and TRBJ2-3, with a tentative D call TRBD1 (5 bases). The germline V gene has CDR1 KGHSH and CDR2 LQKENI. The CDR3 length is 16 residues. V gave up 0 bases and J gave up 4 bases, with 14 bases separating them. The CDR3 DNA is TGTGCCAGCTCACCACCGGTGTCCAGGGTGGCAGATACGCAGTATTTT. Its protein is CASSPPVSRVADTQYF.

This sequence joins TRBV5-1 and TRBJ2-7; the D is unclear. Germline V lookup: CDR1 SGHRS, CDR2 YFSETQ. V dropped 0 bases and J dropped 0 bases, with 7 bases sitting between them. CDR3 length: 14 amino acids. CDR3 sequence reads: CASSLGLSSYEQYF. The CDR3 DNA follows: TGCGCCAGCAGCTTGGGACTGAGCTCCTACGAGCAGTACTTC. Drawing the rest from reference TRBV5-1 and TRBJ2-7, the complete variable domain is KAGVTQTPRYLIKTRGQQVTLSCSPISGHRSVSWYQQTPGQGLQFLFEYFSETQRNKGNFPGRFSGRQFSNSRSEMNVSTLELGDSALYLCASSLGLSSYEQYFGPGTRLTVT.

This chain connects TRBV7-8 to TRBJ2-3; TRBD1 agrees at 7 bases. CDR1 and CDR2 (germline): SGHVS, FQNEAQ. The CDR3 is 13 residues long. The DNA of the CDR3 is TGTGTTTCTACGGACAGGAACTCAGATACGCAGTATTTT. Translating gives CVSTDRNSDTQYF.

The chain has TRBV18 and TRBJ2-1, with 7 bases matching TRBD2. Germline values: CDR1 KGHSH, CDR2 LQKENI. The CDR3 extends over 17 amino acids. Trimming cost V 3 bases and J 8 bases; bases outside gene matches: 16. CDR3 nucleotide sequence: TGTGCCAGCTCACCCCCGGCGTTCGCGGGAGCTGTTGATGAGCAGTTCTTC. Protein product: CASSPPAFAGAVDEQFF.

J is TRBJ2-5 and V is TRBV7-9; weak D call: TRBD1 (6 bases). CDR1 SEHNR and CDR2 FQNEAQ come from the germline V gene (reference sequence). The ends were cut back, 3 bases at V and 5 bases at J, with 10 bases in the middle. The CDR3 contains 13 residues. The CDR3 region has the DNA TGTGCCAGCAGCTTGATGGACAGTGAGACCCAGTACTTC. This gives the protein CASSLMDSETQYF. The whole variable domain, remainder taken from reference TRBV7-9 and TRBJ2-5, is DTGVSQNPRHKITKRGQNVTFRCDPISEHNRLYWYRQTLGQGPEFLTYFQNEAQLEKSRLLSDRFSAERPKGSFSTLEIQRTEQGDSAMYLCASSLMDSETQYFGPGTRLLVL.

The chain has TRBV4-1 and TRBJ2-1; 13 nucleotides agree with TRBD2. CDR1 and CDR2 (germline): MGHRA, YSYEKL. The CDR3 consists of 17 residues. The J segment lost 7 bases and the V segment lost 4 bases, leaving 10 bases of the junction unmatched. CDR3: CASSPHRTSGGLNEQFF. CDR3 DNA: TGCGCCAGCAGCCCGCATCGGACTAGCGGGGGACTGAATGAGCAGTTCTTC.

The chain recombines TRBV18 with TRBJ2-7, with 7 bases matching TRBD1. Germline lookup yields CDR1 KGHSH and CDR2 LQKENI. After removal of 0 bases from V and 2 bases from J, the junction contained 7 bases not matched to a gene. The length of the CDR3 is 16 residues. The CDR3 loop reads CASSPPGTAPTYEQYF. CDR3 coding DNA: TGTGCCAGCTCACCACCAGGGACAGCCCCCACCTACGAGCAGTACTTC.

The V gene is TRBV5-1, the J gene TRBJ1-4; tentatively, D is TRBD1 (6 bases). V was shortened by 4 bases and J by 6 bases, with 16 bases between the two germline ends. Per the germline V gene, CDR1 is SGHRS and CDR2 is YFSETQ. This CDR3 has 15 residues. This CDR3 reads CASSPWGTSDEKLFF. The CDR3 DNA is TGCGCCAGCAGCCCCTGGGGGACAAGTGATGAAAAACTGTTTTTT.

This chain connects TRBV5-1 to TRBJ1-6; 7 bases are shared with TRBD1. The germline V gene encodes CDR1 SGHRS and CDR2 YFSETQ. V shed 0 bases, J shed 10 bases, and the junction held 4 bases outside the gene matches. CDR3 size: 14 residues. CDR3: CASSLEQGKSPLHF. CDR3 nucleotides: TGCGCCAGCAGCTTGGAACAGGGGAAATCACCCCTCCACTTT.

This clone has only one observation. This chain joins TRBV2 and TRBJ2-1; TRBD2 matches at 8 bases. The CDR3 sequence is 14 residues long. Germline CDR1 and CDR2: SNHLY and FYNNEI. The V and J ends lost 7 bases and 10 bases, in that order; junction bases with no gene match: 12. Here the CDR3 reads CASIRREASVEQFF. In DNA form, the CDR3 reads TGTGCCAGCATCAGGCGGGAGGCCTCCGTGGAGCAGTTCTTC.

The chain combines TRBV7-9 with TRBJ2-1; 10 positions agree with TRBD2. Per germline, CDR1 SEHNR and CDR2 FQNEAQ (reference sequence). The CDR3 has 14 residues. The V segment lost 1 base and the J segment 15 bases; nucleotides outside the gene matches: 9. CDR3 DNA sequence: TGTGCCAGCAGCTTAGTTCCTAGCGGGAGTTCGTGGTTCTTC. Translation: CASSLVPSGSSWFF.

The chain recombines TRBV3-1 (or the pseudogene TRBV3-2) with TRBJ1-2, with D maybe TRBD1 (5 bases). The V gene's germline CDR1 is LGHDT and CDR2 YNNKEL (reference sequence). This CDR3 has 16 amino acids. V lost 4 bases to trimming and J lost 4 bases, with 19 bases between them. The CDR3 DNA reads TGTGCCAGCAGCCCCCCCTGGGGCAAGATGATCTATGGCTACACCTTC. This encodes CASSPPWGKMIYGYTF.

The V gene is TRBV7-6, the J gene TRBJ2-2, with 8 bases aligning to TRBD2. V was clipped by 0 bases and J by 5 bases; unmatched bases: 5. This CDR3 has 16 amino acids. Germline assignment: CDR1 SGHVS and CDR2 FNYEAQ. Here the CDR3 reads CASSLAGREGTGELFF. The CDR3 nucleotides are TGTGCCAGCAGCTTAGCGGGACGGGAGGGGACCGGGGAGCTGTTTTTT. Using reference TRBV7-6 and TRBJ2-2 for the parts outside the CDR3, the full variable domain is GAGVSQSPRYKVTKRGQDVALRCDPISGHVSLYWYRQALGQGPEFLTYFNYEAQQDKSGLPNDRFSAERPEGSISTLTIQRTEQRDSAMYRCASSLAGREGTGELFFGEGSRLTVL.

In its sample, this clone was seen once. The chain recombines TRBV7-2 with TRBJ2-1, with TRBD2 identical over 8 bases. Per germline, CDR1 SGHTA and CDR2 FQGNSA. The CDR3 has 14 amino acids. Losses at the gene ends were 8 bases for V and 2 bases for J; bases not matched to a gene: 5. Written as DNA, the CDR3 is TGTGCCAGCGAGAGCGGGAGCCCCTACAATGAGCAGTTCTTC. Translating gives CASESGSPYNEQFF.

The chain recombines TRBV7-9 with TRBJ2-1, with TRBD2 matching 7 bases. CDR1 is SEHNR and CDR2 is FQNEAQ in the germline V gene (reference sequence). This CDR3 has 15 residues. V lost 1 base, J lost 5 bases, and 5 bases stayed unmatched. CDR3 DNA: TGTGCCAGCAGCTTAGGGGGAGCGGGGCACAATGAGCAGTTCTTC. This translates into CASSLGGAGHNEQFF. The entire variable domain, with the rest obtained from reference TRBV7-9 and TRBJ2-1, is as follows: DTGVSQNPRHKITKRGQNVTFRCDPISEHNRLYWYRQTLGQGPEFLTYFQNEAQLEKSRLLSDRFSAERPKGSFSTLEIQRTEQGDSAMYLCASSLGGAGHNEQFFGPGTRLTVL.

The chain uses TRBV4-1 and TRBJ2-7; weak D call: TRBD1 (5 bases). Between the trimmed V and J ends, which lost 2 bases and 2 bases, there was a span of 19 bases. Germline assignment: CDR1 MGHRA and CDR2 YSYEKL. CDR3 size: 17 residues. CDR3 in amino acids: CASSQKVGHMVPYEQYF. CDR3 nucleotide sequence: TGCGCCAGCAGCCAAAAGGTCGGACACATGGTCCCCTACGAGCAGTACTTC.

The chain joins TRBV7-6 to TRBJ2-3; TRBD1 matches at 7 bases. This CDR3 has 16 amino acids. V was pared by 4 bases and J by 7 bases, with 14 bases of the junction left unmatched. Germline V gives CDR1 SGHVS, CDR2 FNYEAQ. The CDR3 sequence: CASSSKAPGQANTQYF. CDR3 nucleotides: TGTGCCAGCAGCTCCAAGGCCCCAGGACAGGCGAATACGCAGTATTTT.

J is TRBJ2-3 and V is TRBV10-1; 8 nucleotides match TRBD2. Per germline, CDR1 WNHNN and CDR2 SYGVQD (reference sequence). The CDR3 consists of 17 residues. The V segment lost 0 bases and the J segment 4 bases; nucleotides outside the gene matches: 9. The CDR3 bases are TGCGCCAGCAGTGAGTCCAGAGCGGGAGTAACCCCAGATACGCAGTATTTT. Protein: CASSESRAGVTPDTQYF.

The chain recombines TRBV11-2 with TRBJ2-2; 7 positions agree with TRBD2. The CDR3 totals 16 residues. Germline V lookup: CDR1 SGHAT, CDR2 FQNNGV. J lost 3 bases, V lost 7 bases, and 11 bases had no gene match. The CDR3 DNA follows: TGTGCCAGCAACAGAAGGACTAGTTCCCACACCGGGGAGCTGTTTTTT. Translation: CASNRRTSSHTGELFF.